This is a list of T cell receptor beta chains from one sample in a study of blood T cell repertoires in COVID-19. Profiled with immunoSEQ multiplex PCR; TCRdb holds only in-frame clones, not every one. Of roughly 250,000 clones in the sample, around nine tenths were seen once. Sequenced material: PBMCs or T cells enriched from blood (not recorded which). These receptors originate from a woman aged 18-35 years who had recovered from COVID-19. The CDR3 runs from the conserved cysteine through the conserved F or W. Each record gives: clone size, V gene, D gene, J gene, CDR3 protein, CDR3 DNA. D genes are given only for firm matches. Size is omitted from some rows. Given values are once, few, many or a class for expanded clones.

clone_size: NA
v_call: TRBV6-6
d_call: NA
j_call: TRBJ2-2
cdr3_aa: CASSRRLTASVSTGELFF
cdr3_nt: TGTGCCAGCAGCCGACGACTAACGGCTAGCGTTTCCACCGGGGAGCTGTTTTTT

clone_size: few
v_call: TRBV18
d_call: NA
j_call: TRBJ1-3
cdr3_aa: CASSPFGGESSGNTIYF
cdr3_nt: TGTGCCAGCTCACCGTTTGGGGGGGAAAGCTCTGGAAACACCATATATTTT

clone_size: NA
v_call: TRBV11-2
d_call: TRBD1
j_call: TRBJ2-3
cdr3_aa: CASSIDRAITDTQYF
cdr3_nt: TGTGCCAGCAGCATCGACAGGGCAATAACAGATACGCAGTATTTT

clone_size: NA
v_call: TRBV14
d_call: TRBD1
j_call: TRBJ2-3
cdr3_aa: CASRRDSQGRDTQYF
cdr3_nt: TGTGCCAGCAGAAGGGACAGCCAGGGACGCGATACGCAGTATTTT

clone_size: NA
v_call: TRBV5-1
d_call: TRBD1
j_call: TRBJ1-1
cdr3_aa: CASSTRTGTPEAFF
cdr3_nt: TGCGCCAGCAGCACTCGGACAGGGACCCCTGAAGCTTTCTTT

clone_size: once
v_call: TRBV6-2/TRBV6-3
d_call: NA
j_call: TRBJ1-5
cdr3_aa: CASSKLDRPQHF
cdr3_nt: TGTGCCAGCAGTAAGCTTGATCGGCCCCAGCATTTT

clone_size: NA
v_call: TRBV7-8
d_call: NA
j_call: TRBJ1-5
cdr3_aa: CASSLGGVAYAYPQHF
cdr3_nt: TGTGCCAGCAGCTTAGGGGGGGTGGCGTATGCGTACCCCCAGCATTTT

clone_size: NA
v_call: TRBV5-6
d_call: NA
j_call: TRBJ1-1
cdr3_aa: CASSLTGSSLSGTEAFF
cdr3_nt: TGTGCCAGCAGCTTAACGGGGTCGAGTCTCTCGGGCACTGAAGCTTTCTTT

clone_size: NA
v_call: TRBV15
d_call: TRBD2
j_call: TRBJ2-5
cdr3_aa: CATSRGGPQYTAGGLGETQYF
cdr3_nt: TGTGCCACCAGCAGAGGAGGGCCTCAATACACAGCGGGGGGGCTGGGTGAGACCCAGTACTTC

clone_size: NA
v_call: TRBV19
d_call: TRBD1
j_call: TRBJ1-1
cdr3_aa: CASSITGGGTEAFF
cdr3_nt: TGTGCCAGTAGTATAACAGGGGGCGGCACTGAAGCTTTCTTT

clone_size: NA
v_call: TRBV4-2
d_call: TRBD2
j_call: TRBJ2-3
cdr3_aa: CASSQDASAGGADTQYF
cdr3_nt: TGTGCCAGCAGCCAGGACGCGAGCGCGGGAGGGGCAGATACGCAGTATTTT

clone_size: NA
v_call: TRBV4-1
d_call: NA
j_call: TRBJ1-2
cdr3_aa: CASSQVRSAGVYGYTF
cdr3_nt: TGCGCCAGCAGCCAAGTACGTAGTGCAGGGGTTTATGGCTACACCTTC

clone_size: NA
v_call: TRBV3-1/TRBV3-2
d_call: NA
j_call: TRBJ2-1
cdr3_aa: CASSQGASHYEQFF
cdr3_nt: TGTGCCAGCAGCCAAGGGGCTAGCCACTATGAGCAGTTCTTC

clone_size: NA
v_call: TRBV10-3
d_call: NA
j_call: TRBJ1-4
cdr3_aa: CAIKGAVDEKLFF
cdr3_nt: TGTGCCATCAAAGGGGCAGTAGATGAAAAACTGTTTTTT

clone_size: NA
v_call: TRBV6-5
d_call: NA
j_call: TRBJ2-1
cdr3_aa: CASSYSAGSVDEQFF
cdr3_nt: TGTGCCAGCAGTTACTCGGCGGGATCTGTCGATGAGCAGTTCTTC

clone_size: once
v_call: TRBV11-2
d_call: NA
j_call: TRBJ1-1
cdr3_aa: CASSLGWGGTEAFF
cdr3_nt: TGTGCCAGCAGCTTAGGATGGGGAGGCACTGAAGCTTTCTTT

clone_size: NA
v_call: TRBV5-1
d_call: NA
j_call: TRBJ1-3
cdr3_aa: CASSLGTDPLYGNTIYF
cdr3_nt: TGCGCCAGCAGCTTAGGCACAGATCCCCTCTATGGAAACACCATATATTTT

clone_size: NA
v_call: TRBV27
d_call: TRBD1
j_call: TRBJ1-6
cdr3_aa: CASNIAGGFLEPLHF
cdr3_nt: TGTGCCAGCAACATCGCAGGGGGTTTTCTTGAACCCCTCCACTTT

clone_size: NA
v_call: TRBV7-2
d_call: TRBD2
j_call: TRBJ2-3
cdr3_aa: CASTLGLAMQDTQYF
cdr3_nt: TGTGCCAGCACCCTGGGACTAGCTATGCAGGATACGCAGTATTTT

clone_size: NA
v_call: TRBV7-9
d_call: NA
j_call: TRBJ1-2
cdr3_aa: CASSLGEAGYTF
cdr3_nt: TGTGCCAGCAGCTTAGGAGAGGCCGGCTACACCTTC

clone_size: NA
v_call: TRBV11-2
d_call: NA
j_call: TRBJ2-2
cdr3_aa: CASSFGTNTGELFF
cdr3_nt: TGTGCCAGCAGCTTCGGGACTAACACCGGGGAGCTGTTTTTT

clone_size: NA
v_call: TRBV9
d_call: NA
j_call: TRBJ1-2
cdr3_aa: CASSGVPRGYTF
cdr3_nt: TGTGCCAGCAGCGGAGTCCCTAGGGGCTACACCTTC

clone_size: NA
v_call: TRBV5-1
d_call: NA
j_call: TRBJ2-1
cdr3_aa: CASTVGAAYNEQFF
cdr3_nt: TGCGCCAGCACAGTCGGAGCGGCCTACAATGAGCAGTTCTTC

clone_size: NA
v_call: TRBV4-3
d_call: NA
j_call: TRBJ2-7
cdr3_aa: CASSQSLGQAYEQYF
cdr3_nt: TGCGCCAGCAGCCAAAGTTTAGGACAAGCCTACGAGCAGTACTTC

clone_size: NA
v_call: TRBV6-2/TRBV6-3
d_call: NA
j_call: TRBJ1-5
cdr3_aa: CASSFGRGRGNQPQHF
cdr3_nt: TGTGCCAGCAGTTTTGGGCGGGGGAGGGGCAATCAGCCCCAGCATTTT

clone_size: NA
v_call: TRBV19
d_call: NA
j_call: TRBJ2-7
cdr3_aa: CASSIGVQGSYEQYF
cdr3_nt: TGTGCCAGTAGTATTGGAGTGCAGGGATCCTACGAGCAGTACTTC

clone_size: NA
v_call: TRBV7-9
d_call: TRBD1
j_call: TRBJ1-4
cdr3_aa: CASSLGRGQGGEKLFF
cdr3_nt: TGTGCCAGCAGCTTAGGAAGAGGACAGGGAGGTGAAAAACTGTTTTTT

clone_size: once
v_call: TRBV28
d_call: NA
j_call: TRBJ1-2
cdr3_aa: CASSSPRGGAYGYTF
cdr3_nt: TGTGCCAGCAGTAGCCCAAGGGGTGGCGCCTATGGCTACACCTTC